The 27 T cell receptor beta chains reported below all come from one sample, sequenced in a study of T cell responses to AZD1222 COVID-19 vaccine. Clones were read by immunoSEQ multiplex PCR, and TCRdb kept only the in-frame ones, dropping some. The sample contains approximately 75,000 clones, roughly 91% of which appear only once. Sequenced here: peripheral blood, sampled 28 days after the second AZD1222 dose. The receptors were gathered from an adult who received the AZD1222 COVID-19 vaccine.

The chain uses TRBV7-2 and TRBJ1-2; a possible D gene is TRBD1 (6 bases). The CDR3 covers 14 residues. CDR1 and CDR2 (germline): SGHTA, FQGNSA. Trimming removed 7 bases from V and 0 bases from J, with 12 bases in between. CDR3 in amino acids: CASIDRTTNYGYTF. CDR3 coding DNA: TGTGCCAGCATTGACAGGACCACTAACTATGGCTACACCTTC. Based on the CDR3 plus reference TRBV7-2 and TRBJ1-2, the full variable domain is GAGVSQSPSNKVTEKGKDVELRCDPISGHTALYWYRQSLGQGLEFLIYFQGNSAPDKSGLPSDRFSAERTGGSVSTLTIQRTQQEDSAVYLCASIDRTTNYGYTFGSGTRLTVV.

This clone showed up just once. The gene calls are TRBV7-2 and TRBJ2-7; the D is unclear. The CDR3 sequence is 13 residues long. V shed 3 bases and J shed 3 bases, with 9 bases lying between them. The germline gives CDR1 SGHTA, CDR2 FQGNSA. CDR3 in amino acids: CASSFGKLYEQYF. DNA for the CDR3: TGTGCCAGCAGCTTCGGAAAACTCTACGAGCAGTACTTC. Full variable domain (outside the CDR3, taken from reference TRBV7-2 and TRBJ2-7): GAGVSQSPSNKVTEKGKDVELRCDPISGHTALYWYRQSLGQGLEFLIYFQGNSAPDKSGLPSDRFSAERTGGSVSTLTIQRTQQEDSAVYLCASSFGKLYEQYFGPGTRLTVT.

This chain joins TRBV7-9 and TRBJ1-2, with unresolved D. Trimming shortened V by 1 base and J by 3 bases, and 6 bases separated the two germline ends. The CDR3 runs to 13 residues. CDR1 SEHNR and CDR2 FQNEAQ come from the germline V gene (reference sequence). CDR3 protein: CASSLVGYYGYTF. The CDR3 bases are TGTGCCAGCAGCTTAGTTGGTTACTATGGCTACACCTTC.

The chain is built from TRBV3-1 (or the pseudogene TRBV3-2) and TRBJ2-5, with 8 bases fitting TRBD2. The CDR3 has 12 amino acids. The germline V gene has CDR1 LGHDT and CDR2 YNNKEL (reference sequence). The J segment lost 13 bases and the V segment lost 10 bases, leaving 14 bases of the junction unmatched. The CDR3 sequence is CATRPSGGPGYF. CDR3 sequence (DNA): TGTGCCACCCGCCCCAGCGGGGGTCCCGGGTACTTC.

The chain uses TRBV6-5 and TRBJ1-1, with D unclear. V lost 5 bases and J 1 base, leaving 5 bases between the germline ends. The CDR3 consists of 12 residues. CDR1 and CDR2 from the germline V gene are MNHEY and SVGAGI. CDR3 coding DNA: TGTGCCAGCAGTCGGGGGAACACTGAAGCTTTCTTT. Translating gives CASSRGNTEAFF.

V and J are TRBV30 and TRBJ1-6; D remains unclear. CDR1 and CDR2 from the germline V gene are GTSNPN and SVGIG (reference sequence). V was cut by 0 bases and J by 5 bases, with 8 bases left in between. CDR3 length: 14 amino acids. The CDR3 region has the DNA TGTGCCTGGAGTGTAATGGGAAATAATTCACCCCTCCACTTT. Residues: CAWSVMGNNSPLHF.

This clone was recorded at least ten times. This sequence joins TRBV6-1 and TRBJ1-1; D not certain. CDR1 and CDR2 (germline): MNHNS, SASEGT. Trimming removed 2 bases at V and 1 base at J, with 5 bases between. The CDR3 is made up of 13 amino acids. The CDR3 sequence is CASSELGNTEAFF. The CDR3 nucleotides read TGTGCCAGCAGTGAACTGGGGAACACTGAAGCTTTCTTT.

The CDR3 here is CASSFRSPGANVLTF. CDR3 in DNA: TGTGCCAGCAGTTTCAGGTCGCCTGGGGCCAACGTCCTGACTTTC. The chain carries TRBV28 and TRBJ2-6; D remains unclear. Per germline, CDR1 MDHEN and CDR2 SYDVKM. Trimming removed 3 bases at V and 2 bases at J, with 8 bases between. The CDR3 runs to 15 residues.

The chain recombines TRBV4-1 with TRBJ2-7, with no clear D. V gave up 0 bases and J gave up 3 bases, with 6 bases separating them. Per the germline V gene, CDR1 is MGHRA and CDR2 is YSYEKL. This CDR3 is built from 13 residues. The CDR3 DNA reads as TGCGCCAGCAGCCAAGATAGGAGCTACGAGCAGTACTTC. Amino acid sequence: CASSQDRSYEQYF.

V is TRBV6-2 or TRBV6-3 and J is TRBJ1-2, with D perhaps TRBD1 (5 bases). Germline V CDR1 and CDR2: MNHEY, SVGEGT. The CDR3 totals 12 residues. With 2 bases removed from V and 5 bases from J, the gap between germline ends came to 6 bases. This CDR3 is CASSYGGYGYTF. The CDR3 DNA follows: TGTGCCAGCAGTTACGGGGGATATGGCTACACCTTC.

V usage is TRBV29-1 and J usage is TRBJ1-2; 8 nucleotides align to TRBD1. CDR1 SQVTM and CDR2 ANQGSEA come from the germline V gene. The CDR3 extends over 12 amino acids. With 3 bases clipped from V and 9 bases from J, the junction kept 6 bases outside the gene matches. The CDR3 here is CSVDIDRGRYTF. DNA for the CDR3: TGCAGCGTTGATATCGACAGGGGTCGCTACACCTTC.

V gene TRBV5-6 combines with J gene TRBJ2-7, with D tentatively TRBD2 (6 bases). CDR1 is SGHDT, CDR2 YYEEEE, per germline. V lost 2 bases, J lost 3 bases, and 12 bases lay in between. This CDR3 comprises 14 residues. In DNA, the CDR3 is TGTGCCAGCAGCTTAGGGCCGCGGGGCTACGAGCAGTACTTC. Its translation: CASSLGPRGYEQYF.

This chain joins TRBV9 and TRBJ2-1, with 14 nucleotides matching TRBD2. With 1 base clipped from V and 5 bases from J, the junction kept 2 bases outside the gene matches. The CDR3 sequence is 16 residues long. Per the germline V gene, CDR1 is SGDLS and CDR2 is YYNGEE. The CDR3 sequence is CASSVQGLAGDNEQFF. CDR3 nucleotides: TGTGCCAGCAGCGTACAGGGACTAGCGGGGGACAATGAGCAGTTCTTC. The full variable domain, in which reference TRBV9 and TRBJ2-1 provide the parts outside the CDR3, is DSGVTQTPKHLITATGQRVTLRCSPRSGDLSVYWYQQSLDQGLQFLIQYYNGEERAKGNILERFSAQQFPDLHSELNLSSLELGDSALYFCASSVQGLAGDNEQFFGPGTRLTVL.

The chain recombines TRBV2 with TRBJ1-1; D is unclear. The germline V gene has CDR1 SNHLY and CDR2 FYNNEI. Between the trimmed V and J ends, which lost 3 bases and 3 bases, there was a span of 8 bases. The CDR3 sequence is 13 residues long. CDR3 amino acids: CASSENDYTEAFF. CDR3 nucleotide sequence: TGTGCCAGCAGTGAGAACGACTACACTGAAGCTTTCTTT.

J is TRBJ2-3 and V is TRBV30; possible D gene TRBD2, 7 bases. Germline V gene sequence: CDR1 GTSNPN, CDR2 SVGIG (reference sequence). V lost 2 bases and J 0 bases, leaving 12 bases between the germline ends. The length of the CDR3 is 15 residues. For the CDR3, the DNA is TGTGCCTGGAGTAAGGGGGGGACTAGCACAGATACGCAGTATTTT. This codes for CAWSKGGTSTDTQYF. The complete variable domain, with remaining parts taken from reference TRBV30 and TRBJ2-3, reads SQTIHQWPATLVQPVGSPLSLECTVEGTSNPNLYWYRQAAGRGLQLLFYSVGIGQISSEVPQNLSASRPQDRQFILSSKKLLLSDSGFYLCAWSKGGTSTDTQYFGPGTRLTVL.

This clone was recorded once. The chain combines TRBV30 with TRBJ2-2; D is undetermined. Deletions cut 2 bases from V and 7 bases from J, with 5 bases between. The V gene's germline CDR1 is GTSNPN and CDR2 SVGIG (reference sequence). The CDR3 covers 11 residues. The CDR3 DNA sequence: TGTGCCTGGAGTACGGGCGGGGAGCTGTTTTTT. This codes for CAWSTGGELFF.

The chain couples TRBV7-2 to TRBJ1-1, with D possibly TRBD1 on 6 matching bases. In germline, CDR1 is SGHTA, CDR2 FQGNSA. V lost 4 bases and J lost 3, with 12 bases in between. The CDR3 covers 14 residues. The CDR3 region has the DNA TGTGCCAGCAGCTCGATCCCAGGGGACACTGAAGCTTTCTTT. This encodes CASSSIPGDTEAFF.

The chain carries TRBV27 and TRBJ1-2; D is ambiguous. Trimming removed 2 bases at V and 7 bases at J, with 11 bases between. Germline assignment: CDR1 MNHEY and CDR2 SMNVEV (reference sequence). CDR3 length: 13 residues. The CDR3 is CASSLTARAGYTF. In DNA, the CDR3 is TGTGCCAGCAGTTTAACGGCTCGTGCTGGCTACACCTTC.

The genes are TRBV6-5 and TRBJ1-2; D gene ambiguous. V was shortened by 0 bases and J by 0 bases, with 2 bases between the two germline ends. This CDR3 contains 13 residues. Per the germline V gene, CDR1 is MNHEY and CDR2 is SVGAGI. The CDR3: CASSYSTNYGYTF. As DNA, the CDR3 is TGTGCCAGCAGTTACTCGACTAACTATGGCTACACCTTC.

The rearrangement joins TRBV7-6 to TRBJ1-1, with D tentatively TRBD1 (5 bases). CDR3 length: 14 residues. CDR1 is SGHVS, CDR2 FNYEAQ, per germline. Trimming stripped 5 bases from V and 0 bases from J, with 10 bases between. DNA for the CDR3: TGTGCCAGCAGCCTACAGGCGTTGAACACTGAAGCTTTCTTT. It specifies CASSLQALNTEAFF.

The chain's CDR3 is CASSEDRGGLYNEQFF. The CDR3 DNA reads as TGTGCCAGCAGCGAAGACAGGGGGGGGCTCTACAATGAGCAGTTCTTC. The chain joins TRBV5-4 to TRBJ2-1, with 9 bases matching TRBD1. The CDR3 covers 16 residues. Looked up from germline, CDR1 is SGHNT and CDR2 is YYREEE (reference sequence). Germline trimming cut 4 bases from V and 3 bases from J; bases unmatched to any gene: 8.

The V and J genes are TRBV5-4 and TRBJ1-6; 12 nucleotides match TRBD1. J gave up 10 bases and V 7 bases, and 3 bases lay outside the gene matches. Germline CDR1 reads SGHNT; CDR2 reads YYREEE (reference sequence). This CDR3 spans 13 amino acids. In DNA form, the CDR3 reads TGTGCCAGCTCCGGGACAGGGGGCTCACCCCTCCACTTT. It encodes CASSGTGGSPLHF.

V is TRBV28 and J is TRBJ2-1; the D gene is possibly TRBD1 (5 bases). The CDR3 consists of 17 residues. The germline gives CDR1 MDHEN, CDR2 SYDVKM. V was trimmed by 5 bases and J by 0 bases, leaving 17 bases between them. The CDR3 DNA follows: TGTGCCAGCAGTGACACCCCGGGTCAGGGCTCCTACAATGAGCAGTTCTTC. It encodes CASSDTPGQGSYNEQFF.

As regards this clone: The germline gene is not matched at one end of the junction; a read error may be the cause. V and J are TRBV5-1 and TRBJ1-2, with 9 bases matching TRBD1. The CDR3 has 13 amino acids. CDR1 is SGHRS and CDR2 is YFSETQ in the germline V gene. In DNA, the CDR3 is TGCGCCAGCAGCTGGGACAAAGGGACAGGGTCATACTTC. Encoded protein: CASSWDKGTGSYF.

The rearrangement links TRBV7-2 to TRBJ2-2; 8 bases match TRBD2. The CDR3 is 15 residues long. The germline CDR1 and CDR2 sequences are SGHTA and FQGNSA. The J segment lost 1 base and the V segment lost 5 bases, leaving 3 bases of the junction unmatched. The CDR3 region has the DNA TGTGCCAGCAGCCTACGGGAGGGGAACACCGGGGAGCTGTTTTTT. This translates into CASSLREGNTGELFF.

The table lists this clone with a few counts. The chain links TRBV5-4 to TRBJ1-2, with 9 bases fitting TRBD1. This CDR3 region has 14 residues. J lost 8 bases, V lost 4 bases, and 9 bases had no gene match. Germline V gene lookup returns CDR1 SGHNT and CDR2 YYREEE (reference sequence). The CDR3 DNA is TGTGCCAGCAGCCTACTGGGACAGGGCCAAGGCTACACCTTC. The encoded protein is CASSLLGQGQGYTF. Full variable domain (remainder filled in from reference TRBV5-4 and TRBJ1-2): ETGVTQSPTHLIKTRGQQVTLRCSSQSGHNTVSWYQQALGQGPQFIFQYYREEENGRGNFPPRFSGLQFPNYSSELNVNALELDDSALYLCASSLLGQGQGYTFGSGTRLTVV.

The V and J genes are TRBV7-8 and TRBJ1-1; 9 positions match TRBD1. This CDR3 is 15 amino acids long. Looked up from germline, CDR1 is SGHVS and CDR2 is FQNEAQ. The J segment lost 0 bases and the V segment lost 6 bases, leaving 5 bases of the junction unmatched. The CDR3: CASRRDRVMNTEAFF. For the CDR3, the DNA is TGTGCCAGCAGGCGGGACAGGGTAATGAACACTGAAGCTTTCTTT.